This TCR beta chain was recorded in a study of cytomegalovirus exposure and HLA in healthy donors. This CDR3 is 17 amino acids long. Germline V gene data show CDR1 as SNHLY and CDR2 as FYNNEI. V dropped 6 bases and J dropped 5; count of bases not matched to a gene: 8. With 60 Vbeta and 13 Jbeta primers, the PCR was carried out. Assay used: immunoSEQ multiplex PCR; TCRdb lists only in-frame clones, some missing. The sample contains approximately 220,000 clones, about 80% of which appear only once. Remarks on this clone: The antigen is not known.

Points from the study as a whole: TCR association rates varied by HLA locus in a later analysis, with DRB1 highest and HLA-C lowest. Earlier findings revealed that most TCR beta V segments proved productive either about 90% or about 30% of the time.

What was sequenced was PBMCs. The V gene is TRBV2, the J gene TRBJ2-2, with TRBD2 matching over 14 bases. The TCR originated in a man between 40 and 49 years old in good health and CMV-seropositive. The CDR3 is CASRGGLAGGGTGELFF. The CDR3 DNA is TGTGCCAGCAGGGGCGGACTAGCGGGAGGCGGGACCGGGGAGCTGTTTTTT.